These 6 T cell receptor beta chains came from one sample sequenced in a study of OX40 agonist ivuxolimab in advanced cancers. Libraries were prepared by immunoSEQ multiplex PCR; TCRdb keeps only in-frame clonotypes and omits some of them. The table lists around 70,000 clones, 84% of them singletons, with about 7.3% in the top ten. The source material was CD4+ or CD8+ T cells sorted from blood, sampled in a trial of the OX40 agonist ivuxolimab. These receptors came from an adult with an advanced solid tumor such as melanoma, head and neck, liver or kidney cancer.

The chain is built from TRBV30 and TRBJ1-6; D is uncertain. Germline V gene data show CDR1 as GTSNPN and CDR2 as SVGIG (reference sequence). The CDR3 totals 11 residues. V was pared by 3 bases and J by 7 bases, with 4 bases between. CDR3 protein: CAWSENSPLHF. CDR3 in DNA: TGTGCCTGGAGCGAAAATTCACCCCTCCACTTT.

The J gene is TRBJ2-6, the V gene TRBV29-1; D gene ambiguous. The V and J ends lost 0 bases and 0 bases respectively, with 9 bases between them. CDR1 SQVTM and CDR2 ANQGSEA come from the germline V gene. CDR3 length equals 16 residues. The CDR3 DNA follows: TGCAGCGTTGAAGATCGGCGGAACTCTGGGGCCAACGTCCTGACTTTC. Translating it yields CSVEDRRNSGANVLTF.

V is TRBV5-1 and J is TRBJ2-7, with 7 bases lining up with TRBD1. This CDR3 has 13 amino acids. V shed 5 bases, J shed 2 bases, and the junction held 4 bases outside the gene matches. Per the germline V gene, CDR1 is SGHRS and CDR2 is YFSETQ. CDR3 region: CASRPGTAYEQYF. Written as DNA, the CDR3 is TGCGCCAGCAGGCCCGGGACAGCCTACGAGCAGTACTTC.

The chain is built from TRBV28 and TRBJ2-7; D is unresolved. The germline CDR1 and CDR2 sequences are MDHEN and SYDVKM. V was trimmed by 6 bases and J by 4 bases, leaving 10 bases between them. The CDR3 spans 12 residues. The CDR3 region has the DNA TGTGCCAGCAGCTCCCCAGGATACGAGCAGTACTTC. Its protein is CASSSPGYEQYF.

V is TRBV5-1 and J is TRBJ2-1; 9 bases line up with TRBD1. This CDR3 contains 16 residues. CDR1 is SGHRS and CDR2 is YFSETQ in the germline V gene. V lost 4 bases and J lost 4; bases outside the gene matches: 9. CDR3 in amino acids: CASSGGQGRGYNEQFF. As DNA, the CDR3 is TGCGCCAGCAGCGGTGGACAGGGGCGGGGGTACAATGAGCAGTTCTTC.

This chain connects TRBV23-1 to TRBJ1-6, with 8 bases that match TRBD1. TRBV23-1 is an open reading frame whose function is uncertain. V shed 2 bases and J 9 bases; nucleotides not matched to a gene: 6. This CDR3 has 15 residues. CDR3 loop: CASSQPAGGSSPLHF. CDR3 nucleotides: TGCGCCAGCAGTCAACCTGCAGGGGGCAGTTCACCCCTCCACTTT.